One and the same sample provided the 15 T cell receptor beta chains below, sequenced in a study of regulatory T cells in long-lasting Graves disease. Building the TCR beta libraries relied on iRepertoire HTBI primers, and CDR3 regions underwent Arm-PCR. TCRdb analysed the multiplex PCR reads with MiXCR anew, one entry per CDR3 protein. The sample lists roughly 300,000 distinct CDR3 sequences; around a fifth were seen once. Noted time point: persistent/refractory GD, antithyroid drugs over 5 years with positive TRAb. RNA extracted from PBMCs served as the sequencing template. The sequences come from peripheral blood mononuclear cells (PBMCs), collected when the disease was refractory, from a patient treated with antithyroid drugs. The receptors stem from a female donor with Graves disease.

The V gene is TRBV4-1, the J gene TRBJ1-5; TRBD1 matches at 9 bases. Germline CDR1 is MGHRA and CDR2 is YSYEKL. V lost 2 bases, J lost 7 bases, and 6 bases stayed unmatched. This CDR3 is 15 amino acids long. CDR3 DNA sequence: TGCGCCAGCAGCCAACCTAGGGACAGGGTCCAGCCCCAGCATTTT. Its protein product is CASSQPRDRVQPQHF.

This clonotype showed up many times. The V gene is TRBV12-3 or TRBV12-4, the J gene TRBJ1-1; perhaps TRBD1 as D (6 bases). Trimming removed 2 bases from V and 4 bases from J, with 14 bases in between. This CDR3 is 15 amino acids long. The CDR3 protein is CASSLSAGAGTEAFF. As DNA, the CDR3 is TGTGCCAGCAGTTTATCGGCAGGGGCCGGCACTGAAGCTTTCTTT.

The chain uses TRBV12-3 or TRBV12-4 and TRBJ1-6; 10 bases line up with TRBD1. Trimming took 5 bases from V and 7 from J; bases not matched to a gene: 5. This CDR3 region has 15 residues. The CDR3 region has the DNA TGTGCCAGCAGTCCGGGACAGGGGATGAATTCACCCCTCCACTTT. As protein: CASSPGQGMNSPLHF.

This clonotype came up many times. This chain uses TRBV5-6 with TRBJ2-7; 7 positions agree with TRBD1. J gave up 4 bases and V 4 bases, and 8 bases lay outside the gene matches. Germline CDR1 reads SGHDT; CDR2 reads YYEEEE. The CDR3 loop spans 14 amino acids. Here the CDR3 reads CASSANRGWYEQYF. In nucleotides, the CDR3 is TGTGCCAGCAGCGCCAACAGGGGATGGTACGAGCAGTACTTC.

The rearrangement uses TRBV29-1 and TRBJ1-2; no clear D gene. The V gene lost 7 bases and the J gene lost 2 bases, with 8 bases spanning the gap. The CDR3 sequence is 11 residues long. Germline values: CDR1 SQVTM, CDR2 ANQGSEA. The CDR3 protein is CSGVVNYGYTF. The CDR3, as DNA: TGCAGCGGAGTAGTGAACTATGGCTACACCTTC.

Only a few counts were recorded for this clonotype. The rearrangement links TRBV3-1 to TRBJ1-2; D remains ambiguous. This CDR3 contains 19 residues. CDR1 is LGHDT and CDR2 is YNNKEL in the germline V gene (reference sequence). Deletions cut 4 bases from V and 1 base from J, with 25 bases between. The CDR3, as DNA: TGTGCCAGCAGCCCCACCCCCGGTAGCTCTTCTCCCTTTAACTATGGCTACACCTTC. Protein sequence: CASSPTPGSSSPFNYGYTF. Supplemented by reference TRBV3-1 and TRBJ1-2, the full variable domain reads DTAVSQTPKYLVTQMGNDKSIKCEQNLGHDTMYWYKQDSKKFLKIMFSYNNKELIINETVPNRFSPKSPDKAHLNLHINSLELGDSAVYFCASSPTPGSSSPFNYGYTFGSGTRLTVV.

The genes are TRBV29-1 and TRBJ2-3; D gene ambiguous. Trimming removed 5 bases at V and 2 bases at J, with 2 bases between. Germline CDR1 is SQVTM and CDR2 is ANQGSEA. CDR3 length: 10 residues. In DNA form, the CDR3 reads TGCAGCGTTTCCACAGATACGCAGTATTTT. This translates into CSVSTDTQYF.

This clonotype has at least ten counts. The J gene is TRBJ2-7, the V gene TRBV6-2 or TRBV6-3; D is possibly TRBD1 or TRBD2 (5 bases each). Germline CDR1 and CDR2: MNHEY and SVGEGT. Between the trimmed V and J ends, which lost 0 bases and 1 base, there was a span of 19 bases. The length of the CDR3 is 18 residues. The CDR3 nucleotides are TGTGCCAGCAGTTACTCCTCCGGCCTAGCTGGGGGATCCTACGAGCAGTACTTC. Translated, it gives CASSYSSGLAGGSYEQYF.

On this clonotype: A much larger clone lies a single base off, so this may be a read error. The CDR3 loop is CASSPSGRALSEQYF. CDR3 nucleotide sequence: TGTGCCAGCAGTCCGAGCGGGAGGGCCCTAAGCGAGCAGTACTTC. The chain has TRBV6-2 or TRBV6-3 and TRBJ2-7, with 10 bases that match TRBD2. The germline V gene encodes CDR1 MNHEY and CDR2 SVGEGT. The CDR3 contains 15 residues. J was trimmed by 6 bases and V by 5 bases; bases with no gene match: 10.

This chain uses TRBV7-2 with TRBJ1-5; no reliable D call. This CDR3 is 16 amino acids long. Germline V gene lookup returns CDR1 SGHTA and CDR2 FQGNSA. The V and J ends lost 3 bases and 0 bases respectively, with 12 bases between them. Here the CDR3 reads CASSLWASYSNQPQHF. CDR3 sequence (DNA): TGTGCCAGCAGCTTGTGGGCATCTTATAGCAATCAGCCCCAGCATTTT.

This clonotype was detected many times. The rearrangement joins TRBV6-1 to TRBJ2-5, with 7 nucleotides matching TRBD1. The CDR3 is 14 amino acids. In germline, CDR1 is MNHNS, CDR2 SASEGT. V shed 4 bases, J shed 4 bases, and the junction held 6 bases outside the gene matches. For the CDR3, the DNA is TGTGCCAGCAGTGTCACAGGGGTGGGAGAGACCCAGTACTTC. This translates into CASSVTGVGETQYF.

This clonotype occurred many times. The chain is built from TRBV28 and TRBJ1-6; D unclear. Germline V gene sequence: CDR1 MDHEN, CDR2 SYDVKM. The CDR3 extends over 12 amino acids. V lost 4 bases to trimming and J lost 10 bases, with 8 bases between them. The CDR3 region is CASSSDFSPLHF. Here the CDR3 DNA reads TGTGCCAGCAGTTCCGACTTCTCACCCCTCCACTTT.

This clonotype came up many times. The V call is TRBV28, the J call TRBJ1-1; 10 nucleotides align to TRBD1. The germline CDR1 and CDR2 sequences are MDHEN and SYDVKM. This CDR3 comprises 14 residues. The junction had 0 bases not matched to a gene; V was cut back by 4 bases and J by 1 base. As DNA, the CDR3 is TGTGCCAGCAGTTGGGACAGGGGGAACACTGAAGCTTTCTTT. This translates into CASSWDRGNTEAFF.

The chain combines TRBV6-5 with TRBJ1-1, with 7 bases fitting TRBD1. V lost 4 bases, J lost 8 bases, and 1 base stayed unmatched. This CDR3 is built from 11 residues. Germline V CDR1 and CDR2: MNHEY, SVGAGI. The DNA of the CDR3 is TGTGCCAGCAGTTCGGGACAGGAAGCTTTCTTT. This translates into CASSSGQEAFF.

V usage is TRBV4-1 and J usage is TRBJ2-5, with D hard to call. The CDR3 runs 17 residues. V lost 0 bases, J lost 1 base, and 15 bases lay in between. Per the germline V gene, CDR1 is MGHRA and CDR2 is YSYEKL. The CDR3, as DNA: TGCGCCAGCAGCCAAGATTTCCTTGTGGCAGGCCAAGAGACCCAGTACTTC. It yields the protein CASSQDFLVAGQETQYF.